The following is a TCR beta chain sequence with its context. Other DNA sequences in the same sample also yield this CDR3. The entry originates in a study of blood T cell repertoires in COVID-19. Study at large: Collection of acute and convalescent COVID-19 samples took place in the United States, Italy and Spain. T cells, B-cell-depleted T cells, or PBMCs supplied cDNA or gDNA.

V shed 4 bases and J 4 bases; nucleotides not matched to a gene: 3. The CDR3 sequence is 15 residues long. CDR1 and CDR2 from the germline V gene are SGHKS and YYEKEE (reference sequence). Per the original methods: For nucleated cells, counts were estimated from reference gene primer amplification. Method: immunoSEQ multiplex PCR; TCRdb's copy keeps in-frame clones and lacks some. D and trimming come from the DNA, and the V and J calls and clone size come from that table. The sample yields roughly 130,000 clones, 90% seen once. The V and J genes are TRBV5-5 and TRBJ2-1; 12 bases are shared with TRBD2. Sequenced input: peripheral blood. This TCR was sampled from a man aged 50 to 60 with active COVID-19. CDR3 sequence (DNA): TGTGCCAGCAGCCTACTAGCGGGGGGATACAATGAGCAGTTCTTC. It translates to CASSLLAGGYNEQFF.